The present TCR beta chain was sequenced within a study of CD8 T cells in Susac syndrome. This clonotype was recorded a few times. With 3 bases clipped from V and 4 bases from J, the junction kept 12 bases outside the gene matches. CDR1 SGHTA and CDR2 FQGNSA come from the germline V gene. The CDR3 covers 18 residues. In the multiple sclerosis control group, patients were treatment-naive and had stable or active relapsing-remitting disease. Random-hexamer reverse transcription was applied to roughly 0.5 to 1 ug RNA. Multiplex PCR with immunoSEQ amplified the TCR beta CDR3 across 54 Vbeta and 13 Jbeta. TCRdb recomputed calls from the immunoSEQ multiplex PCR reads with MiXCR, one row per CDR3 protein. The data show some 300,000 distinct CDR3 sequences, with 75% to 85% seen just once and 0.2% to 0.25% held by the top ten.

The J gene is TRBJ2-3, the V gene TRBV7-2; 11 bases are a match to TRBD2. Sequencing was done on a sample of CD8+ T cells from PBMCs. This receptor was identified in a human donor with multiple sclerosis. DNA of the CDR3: TGTGCCAGCAGCTTCACTAGCGGGAGCTCCGAGTACCCAGATACGCAGTATTTT. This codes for CASSFTSGSSEYPDTQYF.